These 7 T cell receptor beta chains share one sample of origin, sequenced in a study of lymphopenia after photon versus proton radiotherapy (dated by TCRdb to about 2019). The method behind the library was the immunoSEQ multiplex PCR assay. TCRdb provides this immuneACCESS table in a form limited to in-frame rearrangements. Some clones are lacking; in checked studies, under half of them reflect an unresolved V gene, and why the rest are absent is not known. Within this sample are 150,000 to 200,000 clones, with 75% to 90% of them counted one time only. About 4.7% of the sample is in the top ten clones. The source was peripheral blood, collected from a patient treated with photon-based radiotherapy. These receptors all come from a man in his fifties with gastric cancer.

This rearrangement joins TRBV15 to TRBJ1-3; the D is unclear. Germline assignment: CDR1 LNHNV and CDR2 YYDKDF (reference sequence). V lost 4 bases, J lost 5 bases, and 12 bases lay in between. This CDR3 is 14 amino acids long. Here the CDR3 reads CATSTPEQRNTIYF. CDR3 nucleotide sequence: TGTGCCACCAGCACCCCCGAACAACGAAACACCATATATTTT.

This CDR3 reads CASSLGTDPSYEQYF. CDR3 in DNA: TGTGCCAGCAGCTTAGGGACGGACCCCTCCTACGAGCAGTACTTC. This chain uses TRBV5-4 with TRBJ2-7; D possibly uses TRBD1 or TRBD2 (5 bases each). The CDR3 has 15 amino acids. The germline V gene encodes CDR1 SGHNT and CDR2 YYREEE (reference sequence). Trimming removed 2 bases at V and 0 bases at J, with 12 bases between. Using reference TRBV5-4 and TRBJ2-7 for the parts outside the CDR3, the full variable domain is ETGVTQSPTHLIKTRGQQVTLRCSSQSGHNTVSWYQQALGQGPQFIFQYYREEENGRGNFPPRFSGLQFPNYSSELNVNALELDDSALYLCASSLGTDPSYEQYFGPGTRLTVT.

The chain recombines TRBV29-1 with TRBJ1-1; D uncertain. Germline V gene data show CDR1 as SQVTM and CDR2 as ANQGSEA. The CDR3 is 14 amino acids. V was clipped by 4 bases and J by 2 bases, with 14 bases between them. The CDR3 DNA follows: TGCAGCGTTGTCTCCTTTGGCAGTAACACTGAAGCTTTCTTT. Its protein is CSVVSFGSNTEAFF.

The V and J genes are TRBV30 and TRBJ2-5; possible D gene TRBD1, 5 bases. The germline V gene encodes CDR1 GTSNPN and CDR2 SVGIG (reference sequence). The CDR3 loop spans 14 amino acids. V shed 0 bases and J shed 7 bases, with 15 bases lying between them. The CDR3 protein is CAWSVGAPGRTQYF. The DNA of the CDR3 is TGTGCCTGGAGTGTTGGGGCTCCCGGGCGGACCCAGTACTTC.

This chain joins TRBV7-2 and TRBJ2-3; 10 positions match TRBD2. Per the germline V gene, CDR1 is SGHTA and CDR2 is FQGNSA. CDR3 size: 15 residues. V was pared by 4 bases and J by 4 bases, with 5 bases of the junction left unmatched. CDR3 region: CASSSSGRNPDTQYF. The CDR3 DNA reads TGTGCCAGCAGCTCTAGCGGGAGAAATCCAGATACGCAGTATTTT.

For the CDR3, the DNA is TGTGCCAGCAGCAATAACGCGGGTCTTCAGGGGCCCCAGCATTTT. This encodes CASSNNAGLQGPQHF. The chain is built from TRBV7-2 and TRBJ1-5; the D gene is possibly TRBD1 (5 bases). This CDR3 is 15 amino acids long. Germline lookup yields CDR1 SGHTA and CDR2 FQGNSA. Between the trimmed V and J ends, which lost 5 bases and 9 bases, there was a span of 20 bases. Looking up the rest from reference TRBV7-2 and TRBJ1-5 gives the full variable domain: GAGVSQSPSNKVTEKGKDVELRCDPISGHTALYWYRQSLGQGLEFLIYFQGNSAPDKSGLPSDRFSAERTGGSVSTLTIQRTQQEDSAVYLCASSNNAGLQGPQHFGDGTRLSIL.

This sequence joins TRBV5-8 and TRBJ2-3, with 9 bases matching TRBD1. The CDR3 loop spans 16 amino acids. Trimming removed 0 bases from V and 5 bases from J; junction bases left unmatched: 7. In germline, CDR1 is SGHTS, CDR2 YDEGEE. Written as DNA, the CDR3 is TGTGCCAGCAGCTTGGGGCCGGGACAGGGAAAAGATACGCAGTATTTT. Its protein product is CASSLGPGQGKDTQYF.